This T cell receptor beta chain is from a study of T-cell memory formation after mild COVID-19 (dated by TCRdb to the early 2020s). Turning to the overall study: TCR sequence clusters from the two donors were largely donor specific. Longitudinal TCRalpha and TCRbeta repertoire sequencing tracked T-cell clones expanding and contracting after mild COVID-19 in a couple of donors. The cohort comprised two young, previously healthy adult volunteers, one female and one male. Broad study findings and their caveats: The second-wave clones that peaked on day 37 were not confirmed to be SARS-CoV-2 specific. Contracting CD4+ clones were located mainly in the CM and EM memory subsets, whereas CD8+ clones were found to be enriched in EMRA. The detection of some responding clones in pre-infection memory suggests that pre-existing cross-reactive memory T cells joined the SARS-CoV-2 response. Clones contracting from day 15 to 85 had balanced CD4/CD8 phenotypes, while a second wave expanding from day 15 to 37 was biased towards CD4+. Only a couple of mild cases were covered in the study, and larger cohorts including severe cases with pre-infection samples were considered necessary.

The CDR3 holds 13 amino acids from the cysteine to the phenylalanine. Kept here is only the CDR3 DNA, which spans 39 bases and is read in frame from base 1. V is cut by 4 bases and J by 1 base, and the space between the germline ends is 7 bases. As encoded in the germline V gene (reference sequence), CDR1 is PRHDT while CDR2 is FYEKMQ. Reads for this sample came from an Illumina NovaSeq 6000. TCRalpha and TCRbeta cDNA libraries were built by 5'RACE with constant-segment primers, adding sample barcodes and unique molecular identifiers. Trizol reagent was used to extract RNA from every sample. Library amplification was performed in two PCR steps, and a second sample barcode and Illumina TruSeq adapters were introduced in the second step. Sequencing of libraries was performed on an Illumina NovaSeq with 2 x 150 bp paired-end reads. As for the original processing: Demultiplexing of reads and collapsing into UMI-guided consensus sequences were performed with migec v1.2.7. Using mixcr v2.1.11, UMI consensuses were aligned to TRA and TRB V and J templates and then assembled into clonotypes. Expanded or contracted clonotypes were those called significant by both edgeR and NoisET, with noise models trained on biological replicates. For edgeR calls, the thresholds were a false discovery rate-adjusted p below 0.01 and a log2 fold-change of 1. PCA with hierarchical clustering of max-normalized trajectories of the 1000 most abundant clonotypes was used as exploratory dynamics analysis. Each responding clone was given a CD4 or CD8 phenotype based on the CD4+ and CD8+ repertoires, which had been sequenced separately. Using fastp trimming at Q25 and MiXCR clonotype assembly, TCRdb reanalyzed the public sequencing data and kept in-frame beta chains. When rows share a CDR3 protein, they turn into one entry using the most common DNA and genes. TCRdb, not the original authors, processed these V and J calls. The sample table contains about 320,000 distinct CDR3 sequences; only one count was recorded for roughly an eighth of them. The top ten hold about 21% of the sample.

This clonotype was recorded only once. Its antigen specificity is not known. Base qualities were left out, and no much larger clone turns up one base away. One read yields weak evidence. Ficoll-Paque density gradient centrifugation was the method used to isolate PBMCs. The material sequenced was PBMCs or a T cell subset sorted from them (not recorded which). This receptor was identified in a man aged 18 to 35 who had mild COVID-19 (a few samples of this study predate the infection). The sample titles of this study are shuffled in the database, so cell type and time point are left out; the donor was told from shared clones. Recombination joined TRBV13 with TRBJ1-1, with no reliable assignment of the D segment. The DNA sequence is given as TGTGCCAGCAGCTCCCCGTGGAACACTGAAGCTTTCTTT. Its product reads: CASSSPWNTEAFF.